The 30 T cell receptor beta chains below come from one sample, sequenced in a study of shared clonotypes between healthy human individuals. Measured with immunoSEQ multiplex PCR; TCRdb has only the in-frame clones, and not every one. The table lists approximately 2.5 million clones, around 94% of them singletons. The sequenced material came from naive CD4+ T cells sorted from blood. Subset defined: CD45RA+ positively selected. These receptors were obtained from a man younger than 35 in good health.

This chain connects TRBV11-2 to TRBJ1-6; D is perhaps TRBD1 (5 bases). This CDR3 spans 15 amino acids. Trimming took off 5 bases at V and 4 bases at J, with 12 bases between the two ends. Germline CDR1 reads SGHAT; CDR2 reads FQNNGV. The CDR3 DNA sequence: TGTGCCAGCAGCCTCGGGACTTTTTATAATTCACCCCTCCACTTT. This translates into CASSLGTFYNSPLHF.

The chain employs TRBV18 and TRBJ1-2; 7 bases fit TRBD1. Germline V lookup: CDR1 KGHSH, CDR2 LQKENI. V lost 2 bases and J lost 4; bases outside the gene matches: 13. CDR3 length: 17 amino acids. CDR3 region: CASSPGGMGQRGYGYTF. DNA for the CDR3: TGTGCCAGCTCACCAGGAGGTATGGGACAGAGGGGCTATGGCTACACCTTC.

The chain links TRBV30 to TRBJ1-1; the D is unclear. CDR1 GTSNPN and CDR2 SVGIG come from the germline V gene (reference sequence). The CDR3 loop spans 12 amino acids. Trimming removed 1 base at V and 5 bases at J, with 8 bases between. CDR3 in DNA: TGTGCCTGGAGTGACCGGTGGACTGAAGCTTTCTTT. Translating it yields CAWSDRWTEAFF.

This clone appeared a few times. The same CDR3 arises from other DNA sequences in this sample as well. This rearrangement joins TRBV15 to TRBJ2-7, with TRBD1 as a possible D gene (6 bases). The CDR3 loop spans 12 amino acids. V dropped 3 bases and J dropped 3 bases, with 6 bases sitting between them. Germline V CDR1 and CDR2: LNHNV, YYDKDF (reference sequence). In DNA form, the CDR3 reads TGTGCCACCAGCAGGGACAGCTACGAGCAGTACTTC. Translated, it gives CATSRDSYEQYF.

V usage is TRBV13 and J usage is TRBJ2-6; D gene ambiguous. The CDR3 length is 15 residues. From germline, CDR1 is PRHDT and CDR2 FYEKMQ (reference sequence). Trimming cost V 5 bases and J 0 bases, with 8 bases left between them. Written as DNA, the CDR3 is TGTGCCAGCAGCGATTCAAGCTCTGGGGCCAACGTCCTGACTTTC. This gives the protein CASSDSSSGANVLTF.

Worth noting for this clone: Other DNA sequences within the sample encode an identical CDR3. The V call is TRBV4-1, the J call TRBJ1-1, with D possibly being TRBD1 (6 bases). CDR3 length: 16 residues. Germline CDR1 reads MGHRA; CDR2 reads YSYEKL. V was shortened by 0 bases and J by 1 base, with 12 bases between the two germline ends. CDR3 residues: CASSQDLGQSNTEAFF. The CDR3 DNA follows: TGCGCCAGCAGCCAAGATCTAGGACAGTCGAACACTGAAGCTTTCTTT.

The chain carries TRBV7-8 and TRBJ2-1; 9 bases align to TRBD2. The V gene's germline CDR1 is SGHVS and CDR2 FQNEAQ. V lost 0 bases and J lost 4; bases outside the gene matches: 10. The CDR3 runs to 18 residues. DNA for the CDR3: TGTGCCAGCAGCTTAGCGGCGGCTAGCGGGACCCTTTACAATGAGCAGTTCTTC. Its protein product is CASSLAAASGTLYNEQFF.

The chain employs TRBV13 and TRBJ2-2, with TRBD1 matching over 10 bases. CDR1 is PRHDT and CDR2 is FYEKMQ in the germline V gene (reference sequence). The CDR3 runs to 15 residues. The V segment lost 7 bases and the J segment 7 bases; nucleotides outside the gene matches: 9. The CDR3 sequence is CASTERQGAIGELFF. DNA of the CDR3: TGTGCCAGCACCGAACGACAGGGGGCAATCGGGGAGCTGTTTTTT.

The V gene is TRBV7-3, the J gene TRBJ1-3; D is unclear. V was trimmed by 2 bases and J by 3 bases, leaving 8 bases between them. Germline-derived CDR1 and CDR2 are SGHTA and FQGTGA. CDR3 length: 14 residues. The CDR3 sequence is CASSLSPSGNTIYF. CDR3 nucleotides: TGTGCCAGCAGCTTATCACCTAGTGGAAACACCATATATTTT.

The CDR3 loop reads CASSPTSSLWFYNEQFF. The CDR3 DNA reads as TGTGCCAGCTCACCCACTTCTAGCCTGTGGTTCTACAATGAGCAGTTCTTC. The rearrangement links TRBV18 to TRBJ2-1; D may be TRBD2 (5 bases). Deletions cut 3 bases from V and 3 bases from J, with 18 bases between. The CDR3 consists of 17 residues. The germline CDR1 and CDR2 sequences are KGHSH and LQKENI.

Here the CDR3 reads CASSQAGTATGELFF. Here the CDR3 DNA reads TGCGCCAGCAGCCAGGCCGGGACAGCCACCGGGGAGCTGTTTTTT. This chain uses TRBV4-1 with TRBJ2-2; 7 bases line up with TRBD1. From germline, CDR1 is MGHRA and CDR2 YSYEKL. V gave up 3 bases and J gave up 4 bases; unmatched junction bases: 5. CDR3 length: 15 residues.

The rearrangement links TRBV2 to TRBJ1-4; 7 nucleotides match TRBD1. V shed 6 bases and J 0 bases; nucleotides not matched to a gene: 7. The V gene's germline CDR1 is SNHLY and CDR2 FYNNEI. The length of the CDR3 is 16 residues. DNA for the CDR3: TGTGCCAGCAGGACAGGGAACAGGGCAACTAATGAAAAACTGTTTTTT. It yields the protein CASRTGNRATNEKLFF.

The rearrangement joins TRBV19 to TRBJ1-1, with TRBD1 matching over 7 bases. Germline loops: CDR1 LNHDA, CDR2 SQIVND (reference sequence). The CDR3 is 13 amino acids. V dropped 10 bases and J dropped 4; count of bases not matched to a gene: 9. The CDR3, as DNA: TGTGCCACGTATACAGGGGTTGGCACTGAAGCTTTCTTT. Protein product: CATYTGVGTEAFF.

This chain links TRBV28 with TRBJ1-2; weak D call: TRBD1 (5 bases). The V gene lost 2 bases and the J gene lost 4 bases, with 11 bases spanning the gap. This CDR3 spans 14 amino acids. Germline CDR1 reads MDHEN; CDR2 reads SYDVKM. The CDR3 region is CASSLAGKGYGYTF. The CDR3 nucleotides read TGTGCCAGCAGTTTAGCAGGGAAGGGCTATGGCTACACCTTC.

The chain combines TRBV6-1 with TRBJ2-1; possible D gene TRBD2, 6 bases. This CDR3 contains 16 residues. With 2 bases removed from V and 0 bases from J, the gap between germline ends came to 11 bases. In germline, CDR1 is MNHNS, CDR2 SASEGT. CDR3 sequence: CASSELDGSSYNEQFF. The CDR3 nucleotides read TGTGCCAGCAGTGAATTAGACGGGAGCTCCTACAATGAGCAGTTCTTC.

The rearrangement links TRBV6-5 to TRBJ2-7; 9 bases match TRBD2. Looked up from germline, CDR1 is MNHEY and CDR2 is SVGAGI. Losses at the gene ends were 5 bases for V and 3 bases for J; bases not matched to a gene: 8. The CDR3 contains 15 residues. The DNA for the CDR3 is TGTGCCAGCAGTCCCGGCCTGACTAGCGGCTACGAGCAGTACTTC. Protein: CASSPGLTSGYEQYF.

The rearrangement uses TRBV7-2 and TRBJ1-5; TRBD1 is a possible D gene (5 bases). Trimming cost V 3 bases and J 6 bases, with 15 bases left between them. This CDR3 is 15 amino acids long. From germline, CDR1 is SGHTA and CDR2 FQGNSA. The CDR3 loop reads CASSLSQGSRQPQHF. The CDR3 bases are TGTGCCAGCAGCTTGAGCCAGGGTTCGCGTCAGCCCCAGCATTTT.

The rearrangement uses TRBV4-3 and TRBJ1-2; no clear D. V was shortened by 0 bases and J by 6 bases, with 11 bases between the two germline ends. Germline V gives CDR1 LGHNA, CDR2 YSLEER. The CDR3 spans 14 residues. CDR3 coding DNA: TGCGCCAGCAGCCAAGATGGTGGCTCTGATGGCTACACCTTC. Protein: CASSQDGGSDGYTF.

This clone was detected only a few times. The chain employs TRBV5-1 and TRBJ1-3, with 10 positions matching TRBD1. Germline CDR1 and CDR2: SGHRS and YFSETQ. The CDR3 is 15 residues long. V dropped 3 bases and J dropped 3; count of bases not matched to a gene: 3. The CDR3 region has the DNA TGCGCCAGCAGCTCGAGGACAGGGGGTGGAAACACCATATATTTT. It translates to CASSSRTGGGNTIYF.

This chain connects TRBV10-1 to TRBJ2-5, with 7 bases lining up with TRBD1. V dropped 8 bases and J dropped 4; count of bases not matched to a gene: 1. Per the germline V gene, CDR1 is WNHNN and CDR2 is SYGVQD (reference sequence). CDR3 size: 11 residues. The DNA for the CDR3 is TGCGCCAGCGGGACAGCAGAGACCCAGTACTTC. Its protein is CASGTAETQYF.

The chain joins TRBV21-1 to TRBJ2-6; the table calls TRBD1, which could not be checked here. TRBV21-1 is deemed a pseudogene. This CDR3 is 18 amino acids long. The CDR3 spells CASSKEGHRLSGANVLTF. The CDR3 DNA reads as TGTGCCAGCAGCAAAGAGGGGCACAGACTCTCTGGGGCCAACGTCCTGACTTTC.

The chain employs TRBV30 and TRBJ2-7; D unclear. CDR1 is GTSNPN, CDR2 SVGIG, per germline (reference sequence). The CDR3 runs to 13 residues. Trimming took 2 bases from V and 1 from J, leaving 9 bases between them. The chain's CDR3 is CAWSFSLSYEQYF. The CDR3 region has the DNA TGTGCCTGGAGTTTCTCTTTATCCTACGAGCAGTACTTC.

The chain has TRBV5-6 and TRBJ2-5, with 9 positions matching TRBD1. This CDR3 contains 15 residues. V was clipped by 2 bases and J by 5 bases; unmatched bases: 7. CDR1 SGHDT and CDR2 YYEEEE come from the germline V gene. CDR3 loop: CASSLGTGISETQYF. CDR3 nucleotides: TGTGCCAGCAGCTTAGGGACAGGGATTTCTGAGACCCAGTACTTC.

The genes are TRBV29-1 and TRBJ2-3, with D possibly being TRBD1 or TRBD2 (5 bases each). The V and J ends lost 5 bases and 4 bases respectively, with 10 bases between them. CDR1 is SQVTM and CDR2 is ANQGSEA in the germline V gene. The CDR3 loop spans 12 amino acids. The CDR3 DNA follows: TGCAGCGTTTCGTTGGGGGCAGATACGCAGTATTTT. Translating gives CSVSLGADTQYF.

The CDR3: CASSNAGQEGAGELFF. CDR3 sequence (DNA): TGTGCCAGTAGTAATGCTGGACAGGAGGGGGCCGGGGAGCTGTTTTTT. The chain combines TRBV19 with TRBJ2-2; weak D call: TRBD1 (7 bases). Germline V gene sequence: CDR1 LNHDA, CDR2 SQIVND (reference sequence). The CDR3 totals 16 residues. The germline V and J ends were trimmed by 4 bases and 6 bases, with 18 bases remaining between them.

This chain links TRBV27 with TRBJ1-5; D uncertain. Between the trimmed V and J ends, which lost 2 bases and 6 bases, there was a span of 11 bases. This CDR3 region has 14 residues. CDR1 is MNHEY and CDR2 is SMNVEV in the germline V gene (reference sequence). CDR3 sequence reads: CASSLGGMGQPQHF. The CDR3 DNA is TGTGCCAGCAGTTTAGGAGGGATGGGTCAGCCCCAGCATTTT.

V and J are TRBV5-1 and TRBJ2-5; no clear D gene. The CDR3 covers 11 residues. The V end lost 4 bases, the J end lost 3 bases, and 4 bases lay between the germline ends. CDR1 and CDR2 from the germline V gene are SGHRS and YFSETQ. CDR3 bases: TGCGCCAGCAGCCCCGAAGAGACCCAGTACTTC. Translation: CASSPEETQYF.

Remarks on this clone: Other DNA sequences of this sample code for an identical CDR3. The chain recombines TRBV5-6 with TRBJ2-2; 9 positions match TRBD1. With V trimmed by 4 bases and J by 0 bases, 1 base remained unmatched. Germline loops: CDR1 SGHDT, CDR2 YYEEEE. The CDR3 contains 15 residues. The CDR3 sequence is CASSRDRANTGELFF. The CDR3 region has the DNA TGTGCCAGCAGCCGGGACAGGGCGAACACCGGGGAGCTGTTTTTT.

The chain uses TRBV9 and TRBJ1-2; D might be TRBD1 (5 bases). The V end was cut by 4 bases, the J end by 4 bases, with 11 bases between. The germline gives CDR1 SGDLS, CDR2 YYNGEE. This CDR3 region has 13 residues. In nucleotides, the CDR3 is TGTGCCAGCAGCCCCCGACAGTTCTATGGCTACACCTTC. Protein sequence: CASSPRQFYGYTF.

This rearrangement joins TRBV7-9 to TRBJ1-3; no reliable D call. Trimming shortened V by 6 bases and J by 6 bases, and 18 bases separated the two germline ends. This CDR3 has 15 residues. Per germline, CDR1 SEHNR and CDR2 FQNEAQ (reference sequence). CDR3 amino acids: CASRSRAKVENTIYF. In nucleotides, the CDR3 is TGTGCCAGCAGGTCCCGGGCCAAAGTAGAAAACACCATATATTTT.